The 22 T cell receptor beta chains in this list originate from one sample, sequenced in a study of blood T cell repertoires in COVID-19. Here immunoSEQ multiplex PCR was the method, and the copy in TCRdb shows in-frame clones only, minus some. The sample shows over 350,000 clones, approximately 88% of them seen only once. The sequencing sample was made of PBMCs or T cells enriched from blood (not recorded which). The receptors were gathered from a woman aged 25 to 39 with acute COVID-19.

The genes are TRBV29-1 and TRBJ1-2; D may be TRBD1 (5 bases). Deletions cut 7 bases from V and 6 bases from J, with 21 bases between. The CDR3 loop spans 14 amino acids. Germline V CDR1 and CDR2: SQVTM, ANQGSEA. The CDR3 nucleotides are TGCAGCGCCGAACGGGAGGGGATGGCTCATGGCTACACCTTC. Its translation: CSAEREGMAHGYTF.

To note about this clone: Other DNA sequences of this sample code for an identical CDR3. This chain uses TRBV11-1 with TRBJ2-1, with 7 bases that match TRBD1. The V gene's germline CDR1 is SGHAT and CDR2 FQDESV (reference sequence). This CDR3 region has 14 residues. V gave up 3 bases and J gave up 4 bases; unmatched junction bases: 3. CDR3 coding DNA: TGTGCCAGCAGCTTGGCAGGGGGTTACAATGAGCAGTTCTTC. Its translation: CASSLAGGYNEQFF.

The chain joins TRBV3-1 (or the pseudogene TRBV3-2) to TRBJ1-3, with 7 positions matching TRBD1. V lost 1 base and J lost 0; bases outside the gene matches: 6. The CDR3 spans 17 residues. Germline CDR1 and CDR2: LGHDT and YNNKEL (reference sequence). This CDR3 reads CASSQGPTGRSGNTIYF. CDR3 nucleotides: TGTGCCAGCAGCCAAGGCCCGACAGGGCGCTCTGGAAACACCATATATTTT.

The chain recombines TRBV11-2 with TRBJ2-6, with 11 bases identical to TRBD1. Germline CDR1 reads SGHAT; CDR2 reads FQNNGV. The CDR3 is 18 residues long. Losses at the gene ends were 2 bases for V and 1 base for J; bases not matched to a gene: 4. The CDR3 here is CASSLTGTGGSGANVLTF. DNA of the CDR3: TGTGCCAGCAGCTTAACCGGGACAGGGGGATCTGGGGCCAACGTCCTGACTTTC.

The V call is TRBV6-1, the J call TRBJ2-1, with TRBD1 matching over 9 bases. This CDR3 comprises 17 residues. CDR1 and CDR2 from the germline V gene are MNHNS and SASEGT. V dropped 2 bases and J dropped 4; count of bases not matched to a gene: 9. The CDR3 DNA sequence: TGTGCCAGCAGTGAACTTAAGGGGACAGGGAGGTACAATGAGCAGTTCTTC. Protein product: CASSELKGTGRYNEQFF.

The chain recombines TRBV7-9 with TRBJ2-7; D perhaps matches TRBD1 (6 bases). This CDR3 contains 14 residues. Germline V gene lookup returns CDR1 SEHNR and CDR2 FQNEAQ (reference sequence). With 7 bases removed from V and 4 bases from J, the gap between germline ends came to 17 bases. The CDR3 region is CASNTDSNPYEQYF. CDR3 nucleotide sequence: TGTGCCAGCAACACGGACAGCAACCCGTACGAGCAGTACTTC.

The rearrangement links TRBV24-1 to TRBJ2-1; 9 bases are shared with TRBD2. CDR3 size: 16 residues. The trim removed 0 bases at V and 10 bases at J, leaving 9 bases unmatched. Germline V gene sequence: CDR1 KGHDR, CDR2 SFDVKD. The CDR3 sequence is CATSDLGAGGPQEQFF. The DNA for the CDR3 is TGTGCCACCAGTGATTTGGGGGCGGGGGGGCCACAGGAGCAGTTCTTC.

The rearrangement joins TRBV7-2 to TRBJ2-2; D may be TRBD1 (5 bases). The germline gives CDR1 SGHTA, CDR2 FQGNSA. The V gene lost 7 bases and the J gene lost 6 bases, with 15 bases spanning the gap. The CDR3 totals 14 residues. The CDR3, as DNA: TGTGCCAGCATCCCACAGGCAGGCGCCGGGGAGCTGTTTTTT. Translation: CASIPQAGAGELFF.

DNA for the CDR3: TGTGCCAGCAGCTTAGGGGCGGGTATAATAGATACGCAGTATTTT. Protein sequence: CASSLGAGIIDTQYF. This chain joins TRBV13 and TRBJ2-3, with D maybe TRBD2 (5 bases). The CDR3 runs to 15 residues. Per germline, CDR1 PRHDT and CDR2 FYEKMQ (reference sequence). The germline V and J ends were trimmed by 0 bases and 5 bases, with 12 bases remaining between them.

The rearrangement joins TRBV10-1 to TRBJ1-4; TRBD1 matches at 7 bases. The V segment lost 0 bases and the J segment 4 bases; nucleotides outside the gene matches: 5. The CDR3 has 16 residues. Looked up from germline, CDR1 is WNHNN and CDR2 is SYGVQD (reference sequence). The CDR3 DNA reads TGCGCCAGCAGTGAGTCGGGACAGCTTGATAATGAAAAACTGTTTTTT. Its translation: CASSESGQLDNEKLFF.

The V call is TRBV9, the J call TRBJ1-2; 10 positions match TRBD1. The ends lost 4 bases at V and 4 bases at J; junction bases unmatched: 13. This CDR3 is built from 17 residues. Looked up from germline, CDR1 is SGDLS and CDR2 is YYNGEE. The chain's CDR3 is CASSPQPGTGDLYGYTF. In DNA, the CDR3 is TGTGCCAGCAGCCCACAGCCTGGGACAGGGGACCTCTATGGCTACACCTTC.

The chain is built from TRBV2 and TRBJ2-1; D uncertain. This CDR3 spans 12 amino acids. Germline CDR1 and CDR2: SNHLY and FYNNEI. V was trimmed by 4 bases and J by 6 bases, leaving 7 bases between them. As DNA, the CDR3 is TGTGCCAGCAGTGTATCCGGCAATGAGCAGTTCTTC. Translated: CASSVSGNEQFF.

This chain joins TRBV30 and TRBJ1-5; D gene ambiguous. From germline, CDR1 is GTSNPN and CDR2 SVGIG (reference sequence). With 4 bases removed from V and 2 bases from J, the gap between germline ends came to 9 bases. The CDR3 extends over 13 amino acids. The CDR3 loop reads CAWNAGGNQPQHF. CDR3 coding DNA: TGTGCCTGGAATGCAGGCGGCAATCAGCCCCAGCATTTT.

The chain is built from TRBV7-9 and TRBJ1-5, with D possibly being TRBD1 (6 bases). The CDR3 spans 16 residues. Germline CDR1 is SEHNR and CDR2 is FQNEAQ (reference sequence). V was cut by 5 bases and J by 4 bases, with 18 bases left in between. This CDR3 reads CASSLEGGRGNQPQHF. CDR3 in DNA: TGTGCCAGCAGCCTAGAGGGGGGGCGCGGGAATCAGCCCCAGCATTTT.

This chain connects TRBV4-2 to TRBJ1-1; 10 nucleotides line up with TRBD1. Trimming at V came to 7 bases and at J to 6 bases, leaving 5 bases not matched to a gene. The CDR3 runs to 13 residues. Germline CDR1 LGHNA, CDR2 YNFKEQ. The CDR3 DNA follows: TGTGCCAGCAACGGACAGGGGGGAGCTGAAGCTTTCTTT. This translates into CASNGQGGAEAFF.

This rearrangement joins TRBV7-9 to TRBJ2-3, with TRBD2 matching 8 bases. This CDR3 has 13 residues. Trimming at V came to 5 bases and at J to 6 bases, leaving 4 bases not matched to a gene. The V gene's germline CDR1 is SEHNR and CDR2 FQNEAQ (reference sequence). CDR3 DNA sequence: TGTGCCAGCAGCCCTCGGGGGGGCGATACGCAGTATTTT. Translating it yields CASSPRGGDTQYF.

This sequence joins TRBV5-1 and TRBJ2-7; TRBD1 aligns across 10 bases. Germline V lookup: CDR1 SGHRS, CDR2 YFSETQ. The V and J ends lost 5 bases and 0 bases, in that order; junction bases with no gene match: 5. The CDR3 runs to 15 residues. The CDR3 here is CASRTGGGNSYEQYF. The DNA of the CDR3 is TGCGCCAGCAGGACAGGGGGCGGCAACTCCTACGAGCAGTACTTC.

The chain links TRBV10-1 to TRBJ2-1, with 8 bases that match TRBD2. In germline, CDR1 is WNHNN, CDR2 SYGVQD (reference sequence). Trimming at V came to 2 bases and at J to 6 bases, leaving 9 bases not matched to a gene. The CDR3 consists of 16 residues. The CDR3 region is CASSENRLAGSNEQFF. Here the CDR3 DNA reads TGCGCCAGCAGTGAGAACAGGCTAGCGGGCTCCAATGAGCAGTTCTTC.

The chain couples TRBV7-9 to TRBJ1-1; D call uncertain. Germline V gives CDR1 SEHNR, CDR2 FQNEAQ (reference sequence). The CDR3 runs to 14 residues. V was clipped by 4 bases and J by 0 bases, with 9 bases between them. This CDR3 is CASSSSRVNTEAFF. The CDR3 coding sequence is TGTGCCAGCAGCTCCTCGCGGGTGAACACTGAAGCTTTCTTT.

The chain uses TRBV11-2 and TRBJ1-2; possible D gene TRBD1, 6 bases. Trimming removed 0 bases from V and 8 bases from J, with 13 bases in between. Germline V gene sequence: CDR1 SGHAT, CDR2 FQNNGV. The length of the CDR3 is 14 residues. CDR3 DNA sequence: TGTGCCAGCAGCTTAGATCGGTGGGGGCAGGGCTACACCTTC. This gives the protein CASSLDRWGQGYTF.

J is TRBJ1-4 and V is TRBV6-5, with 7 bases identical to TRBD1. CDR1 is MNHEY, CDR2 SVGAGI, per germline. V was clipped by 5 bases and J by 5 bases; unmatched bases: 8. This CDR3 is 15 amino acids long. The CDR3 is CASSKTGGQNEKLFF. The CDR3 region has the DNA TGTGCCAGCAGTAAGACTGGGGGACAGAATGAAAAACTGTTTTTT.

The J gene is TRBJ2-1, the V gene TRBV11-3; D unresolved. V was clipped by 4 bases and J by 10 bases, with 14 bases between them. Germline lookup yields CDR1 SGHNT and CDR2 YENEEA. CDR3 length: 13 residues. CDR3 DNA sequence: TGTGCCAGCAGCTCGCCCACAATCGGGGAGCAGTTCTTC. Amino acids: CASSSPTIGEQFF. The full variable domain, rest sourced from reference TRBV11-3 and TRBJ2-1, is EAGVVQSPRYKIIEKKQPVAFWCNPISGHNTLYWYLQNLGQGPELLIRYENEEAVDDSQLPKDRFSAERLKGVDSTLKIQPAELGDSAVYLCASSSPTIGEQFFGPGTRLTVL.